What follows describes a single T cell receptor (beta chain). Its antigen is not known. This CDR3 comprises 15 residues. The V end was cut by 1 base, the J end by 4 bases, with 14 bases between. The germline gives CDR1 MNHNS, CDR2 SASEGT. This specimen comes from a study of vaccination and CD4 T cells after COVID-19. Study at large: A few convalescent patients provided samples that were taken at day 14 and days 161 to 241 post-vaccination. The stimulus for the cells was overlapping spike peptides derived from SARS-CoV-2, HCoV-NL63, HCoV-OC43 and HCoV-229E.

Time point indicated: late sampling 161 to 241 days after vaccination in three convalescent patients. Treatment here: approximately 10-day PBMC culture with coronavirus spike peptide pools or control peptides (ViraFEST assay). Via ViraFEST, peptide pools expanded antigen-specific T cells before TCR sequencing. The assay that was used to sequence DNA from cultured CD4+ T cells was the Oncomine TCR Beta short-read assay. A single record per CDR3 protein comes from TCRdb applying MiXCR to the PCR reads. The sample shows roughly 15,000 distinct CDR3 sequences, approximately 50% of them seen only once. The source material was CD4+ T cells from blood, cultured in vitro, sampled about 7 months after SARS-CoV-2 vaccination. The chain couples TRBV6-1 to TRBJ2-7; the D is unclear. The sequence was obtained from a human donor who had recovered from COVID-19. The CDR3 DNA is TGTGCCAGCAGTGAAGGTGGTCAAACATTTTACGAGCAGTACTTC. It translates to CASSEGGQTFYEQYF.